This TCR beta chain was retrieved from a study of blood T cells in healthy people across ages. A second PCR of 7 to 11 cycles used a sample-barcoded 5' primer and a J-beta primer mix. TCRdb re-analysed the 5' RACE reads in MiXCR, keeping a single row per CDR3 protein. Of under 750,000 distinct CDR3 sequences listed, roughly 43% are singletons. V lost 5 bases to trimming and J lost 4 bases, with 17 bases between them. This CDR3 is 15 amino acids long. The sequence was collected from a man of 80 years or more in good health. The material sequenced was blood. This sequence joins TRBV12-3 or TRBV12-4 and TRBJ1-2, with D possibly being TRBD1 (6 bases). The CDR3 bases are TGTGCCAGCAGTCCTCAGGGGACAATCAGCTATGGCTACACCTTC. Its translation is CASSPQGTISYGYTF.